What follows are 31 T cell receptor beta chains derived from one specimen sequenced in a study of T cell changes during pregnancy in multiple sclerosis (dated by TCRdb to the late 2010s). Libraries were constructed by the immunoSEQ multiplex PCR assay. TCRdb took over this immuneACCESS table, retaining in-frame rearrangements with V and J assigned. Such tables are incomplete; in checked studies, under half of the missing clones stem from an unresolved V gene, and the remainder is unexplained. Present in this sample are around 97,000 clones, approximately 90% of which were seen just once. Around 0.76% of the sample rests with the top ten. The starting material was peripheral blood, obtained in the second trimester of pregnancy. All receptors derive from a female donor in good health, enrolled as a control in a pregnancy study.

The genes are TRBV4-3 and TRBJ2-7; 10 nucleotides match TRBD2. The CDR3 runs 15 residues. V shed 4 bases and J 1 base; nucleotides not matched to a gene: 4. CDR1 and CDR2 (germline): LGHNA, YSLEER. The CDR3 DNA follows: TGCGCCAGCAGCCCTGGACTAGCGGAATCCTACGAGCAGTACTTC. Amino acids: CASSPGLAESYEQYF.

On this clone: This same CDR3 is encoded by further DNA sequences in the sample. The gene calls are TRBV18 and TRBJ1-3; 7 nucleotides match TRBD1. The length of the CDR3 is 14 residues. The ends lost 2 bases at V and 2 bases at J; junction bases unmatched: 0. CDR1 is KGHSH and CDR2 is LQKENI in the germline V gene. DNA for the CDR3: TGTGCCAGCTCACCAGACAGGGCTGGAAACACCATATATTTT. This translates into CASSPDRAGNTIYF.

The chain has TRBV6-6 and TRBJ1-1; D unclear. Per the germline V gene, CDR1 is MNHNY and CDR2 is SVGAGI (reference sequence). The germline V and J ends were trimmed by 7 bases and 4 bases, with 10 bases remaining between them. The CDR3 contains 12 residues. The CDR3 sequence is CASNDFSTEAFF. CDR3 DNA sequence: TGTGCCAGCAACGACTTTAGCACTGAAGCTTTCTTT.

This clone appeared once. This chain uses TRBV19 with TRBJ2-1, with D possibly matching TRBD1 (6 bases). Germline CDR1 reads LNHDA; CDR2 reads SQIVND (reference sequence). The CDR3 contains 15 residues. The germline V and J ends were trimmed by 3 bases and 7 bases, with 16 bases remaining between them. DNA for the CDR3: TGTGCCAGTAGTATCTTCCGAGGGGGAGTTAATGAGCAGTTCTTC. It translates to CASSIFRGGVNEQFF.

The rearrangement uses TRBV9 and TRBJ2-7, with a weak D call TRBD1 (7 bases). The CDR3 contains 15 residues. V was cut by 1 base and J by 2 bases, with 13 bases left in between. CDR1 and CDR2 (germline): SGDLS, YYNGEE. Here the CDR3 reads CASSVQAGQTYEQYF. Here the CDR3 DNA reads TGTGCCAGCAGCGTACAGGCGGGACAGACCTACGAGCAGTACTTC.

The chain joins TRBV15 to TRBJ1-5, with D possibly matching TRBD1 (5 bases). With 0 bases removed from V and 6 bases from J, the gap between germline ends came to 12 bases. The CDR3 extends over 15 amino acids. Germline V gene sequence: CDR1 LNHNV, CDR2 YYDKDF (reference sequence). This CDR3 reads CATSRDLGVGQPQHF. Here the CDR3 DNA reads TGTGCCACCAGCAGAGATCTAGGGGTGGGTCAGCCCCAGCATTTT.

The V and J genes are TRBV4-1 and TRBJ2-1; D perhaps matches TRBD1 (5 bases). From germline, CDR1 is MGHRA and CDR2 YSYEKL. V was pared by 5 bases and J by 14 bases, with 16 bases between. The CDR3 totals 12 residues. CDR3 DNA sequence: TGCGCCAGCAGCTACACGGACAAGACCAAGTTCTTC. Translation gives CASSYTDKTKFF.

The rearrangement joins TRBV6-6 to TRBJ1-1; D not certain. Germline V CDR1 and CDR2: MNHNY, SVGAGI (reference sequence). Trimming left V 0 bases short and J 5 bases short, with 13 bases between. The CDR3 runs 15 residues. The CDR3 DNA follows: TGTGCCAGCAGTTACTCCCGGGAGGAGGGAACTGAAGCTTTCTTT. Protein: CASSYSREEGTEAFF.

V and J are TRBV19 and TRBJ1-5; maybe TRBD1 (5 bases). Germline V gene data show CDR1 as LNHDA and CDR2 as SQIVND (reference sequence). The V end was cut by 5 bases, the J end by 0 bases, with 14 bases between. This CDR3 spans 16 amino acids. CDR3 DNA sequence: TGTGCCAGTAGTCAAGGGGTTGGGTATAGCAATCAGCCCCAGCATTTT. Translating it yields CASSQGVGYSNQPQHF. Variable domain in full (rest from reference TRBV19 and TRBJ1-5): DGGITQSPKYLFRKEGQNVTLSCEQNLNHDAMYWYRQDPGQGLRLIYYSQIVNDFQKGDIAEGYSVSREKKESFPLTVTSAQKNPTAFYLCASSQGVGYSNQPQHFGDGTRLSIL.

The chain has TRBV5-1 and TRBJ2-1, with 7 positions matching TRBD1. The CDR3 consists of 14 residues. J lost 7 bases, V lost 0 bases, and 4 bases had no gene match. The germline V gene encodes CDR1 SGHRS and CDR2 YFSETQ. CDR3 protein: CASSLVGQKNEQFF. The CDR3 DNA reads TGCGCCAGCAGCTTGGTGGGACAGAAAAATGAGCAGTTCTTC. Variable domain in full (rest from reference TRBV5-1 and TRBJ2-1): KAGVTQTPRYLIKTRGQQVTLSCSPISGHRSVSWYQQTPGQGLQFLFEYFSETQRNKGNFPGRFSGRQFSNSRSEMNVSTLELGDSALYLCASSLVGQKNEQFFGPGTRLTVL.

This sequence joins TRBV7-8 and TRBJ2-7; D is perhaps TRBD1 or TRBD2 (6 bases each). The ends were cut back, 5 bases at V and 6 bases at J, with 23 bases in the middle. This CDR3 comprises 16 residues. Germline V gene data show CDR1 as SGHVS and CDR2 as FQNEAQ. The CDR3 bases are TGTGCCAGCAGCGTAGGGGGGCAGGTCCTTGGGCTCGAGCAGTACTTC. The encoded protein is CASSVGGQVLGLEQYF.

The gene calls are TRBV5-4 and TRBJ2-5, with D perhaps matching TRBD2 (5 bases). CDR1 and CDR2 from the germline V gene are SGHNT and YYREEE (reference sequence). Trimming removed 2 bases from V and 5 bases from J, with 10 bases in between. The CDR3 totals 13 residues. The CDR3 coding sequence is TGTGCCAGCAGCTTCACTGCGGGTGAGACCCAGTACTTC. Its protein is CASSFTAGETQYF.

This clone was recorded once. The chain recombines TRBV29-1 with TRBJ1-2; 10 bases fit TRBD1. After removal of 4 bases from V and 8 bases from J, the junction contained 4 bases not matched to a gene. The CDR3 covers 12 residues. Germline V gene lookup returns CDR1 SQVTM and CDR2 ANQGSEA. The CDR3 is CSVADRGHGYTF. The CDR3, as DNA: TGCAGCGTTGCCGACAGGGGGCACGGCTACACCTTC.

The chain has TRBV25-1 and TRBJ2-7, with 10 bases identical to TRBD1. Germline V CDR1 and CDR2: MGHDK, SYGVNS. The CDR3 is 17 residues long. The V and J ends lost 3 bases and 6 bases, in that order; junction bases with no gene match: 14. The CDR3 nucleotides are TGTGCCAGCAGTGACTCAATCGCCGGGACAGGGGATCTCGAGCAGTACTTC. Amino acid sequence: CASSDSIAGTGDLEQYF.

The chain recombines TRBV15 with TRBJ2-1; D is unresolved. Germline assignment: CDR1 LNHNV and CDR2 YYDKDF (reference sequence). CDR3 length: 17 amino acids. V was trimmed by 0 bases and J by 0 bases, leaving 12 bases between them. DNA for the CDR3: TGTGCCACCAGCAGAGATCTGGCCAAACGCTCCTACAATGAGCAGTTCTTC. Its protein is CATSRDLAKRSYNEQFF.

The chain employs TRBV6-4 and TRBJ1-2, with TRBD1 identical over 10 bases. The V gene's germline CDR1 is MRHNA and CDR2 SNTAGT. The V gene end was trimmed by 6 bases and the J gene end by 4 bases; junction bases not matched to a gene: 8. The CDR3 totals 15 residues. CDR3 bases: TGTGCCAGCAGCCCCAGACAGGGGGCGACCTATGGCTACACCTTC. It encodes CASSPRQGATYGYTF.

This clone was seen a single time. V usage is TRBV10-3 and J usage is TRBJ2-1, with 9 bases identical to TRBD1. Germline CDR1 is ENHRY and CDR2 is SYGVKD. The V and J ends lost 11 bases and 4 bases, in that order; junction bases with no gene match: 15. The CDR3 covers 16 residues. CDR3 loop: CASPDRGTGRYNEQFF. DNA of the CDR3: TGTGCCTCGCCCGATCGAGGGACAGGGAGGTACAATGAGCAGTTCTTC.

The V and J genes are TRBV29-1 and TRBJ2-3; 8 nucleotides agree with TRBD2. The CDR3 contains 15 residues. V lost 8 bases and J lost 0; bases outside the gene matches: 10. The germline V gene has CDR1 SQVTM and CDR2 ANQGSEA. CDR3 in amino acids: CSLRASGSSTDTQYF. The CDR3 DNA reads TGCAGCTTGAGGGCGAGCGGGAGTAGCACAGATACGCAGTATTTT.

The chain links TRBV6-5 to TRBJ2-7; 7 bases agree with TRBD2. This CDR3 comprises 15 residues. The V and J ends lost 0 bases and 2 bases, in that order; junction bases with no gene match: 4. Germline V gives CDR1 MNHEY, CDR2 SVGAGI. The CDR3 here is CASSYSASGPYEQYF. CDR3 coding DNA: TGTGCCAGCAGTTACTCGGCTAGCGGTCCCTACGAGCAGTACTTC.

The chain has TRBV2 and TRBJ1-5; D is ambiguous. Germline CDR1 is SNHLY and CDR2 is FYNNEI. V was clipped by 6 bases and J by 4 bases, with 10 bases between them. The CDR3 is made up of 13 amino acids. The CDR3 here is CASRRSLNQPQHF. The CDR3 region has the DNA TGTGCCAGCAGGAGATCCCTAAATCAGCCCCAGCATTTT.

This sequence joins TRBV6-6 and TRBJ2-2; D uncertain. V was trimmed by 0 bases and J by 4 bases, leaving 9 bases between them. The germline gives CDR1 MNHNY, CDR2 SVGAGI (reference sequence). This CDR3 comprises 15 residues. The CDR3 DNA is TGTGCCAGCAGTTACTCAGAGAGCCCCACCGGGGAGCTGTTTTTT. Protein: CASSYSESPTGELFF.

Ten or more counts support this clone. The V gene is TRBV19, the J gene TRBJ1-5; a weak D match, TRBD1 (6 bases). CDR3 size: 15 residues. Germline values: CDR1 LNHDA, CDR2 SQIVND (reference sequence). V dropped 7 bases and J dropped 1 base, with 14 bases sitting between them. CDR3 in amino acids: CASKRGTASNQPQHF. The CDR3 nucleotides read TGTGCCAGTAAGAGGGGGACCGCAAGCAATCAGCCCCAGCATTTT.

CDR3 DNA: TGCGCCAGCAGCTTGGCTAGCGGGACCACAGATACGCAGTATTTT. Protein sequence: CASSLASGTTDTQYF. The V call is TRBV5-1, the J call TRBJ2-3; 9 bases are shared with TRBD2. The CDR3 runs 15 residues. Germline CDR1 and CDR2: SGHRS and YFSETQ. V lost 0 bases and J lost 2; bases outside the gene matches: 1.

J is TRBJ2-2 and V is TRBV5-6; 13 nucleotides align to TRBD2. CDR3 length: 15 residues. J was trimmed by 4 bases and V by 5 bases; bases with no gene match: 2. From germline, CDR1 is SGHDT and CDR2 YYEEEE. The chain's CDR3 is CASRLAGGGTGELFF. The CDR3 region has the DNA TGTGCCAGCAGACTAGCGGGAGGGGGCACCGGGGAGCTGTTTTTT.

This clone occurred once. This chain uses TRBV5-1 with TRBJ1-2; 7 positions match TRBD1. The CDR3 length is 15 residues. With 4 bases clipped from V and 4 bases from J, the junction kept 10 bases outside the gene matches. Germline CDR1 SGHRS, CDR2 YFSETQ. Written as DNA, the CDR3 is TGCGCCAGCAGCCTATGGACAGGAAACTCCTATGGCTACACCTTC. Translation: CASSLWTGNSYGYTF.

The chain uses TRBV19 and TRBJ1-5; TRBD1 matches at 11 bases. The junction had 6 bases not matched to a gene; V was cut back by 10 bases and J by 7 bases. This CDR3 has 13 amino acids. In germline, CDR1 is LNHDA, CDR2 SQIVND (reference sequence). The chain's CDR3 is CATRDRGTQPQHF. The CDR3 nucleotides are TGTGCCACTCGGGACAGGGGGACCCAGCCCCAGCATTTT.

The gene calls are TRBV7-9 and TRBJ1-2, with D perhaps TRBD1 (6 bases). Germline CDR1 SEHNR, CDR2 FQNEAQ (reference sequence). V was clipped by 5 bases and J by 2 bases, with 15 bases between them. The CDR3 consists of 15 residues. The CDR3 DNA is TGTGCCAGCAGCCAGAACAAGGGGGTAAACTATGGCTACACCTTC. This codes for CASSQNKGVNYGYTF.

The chain uses TRBV18 and TRBJ1-3; TRBD1 might be the D (6 bases). V was trimmed by 2 bases and J by 0 bases, leaving 8 bases between them. This CDR3 contains 15 residues. Germline CDR1 is KGHSH and CDR2 is LQKENI. CDR3 loop: CASSPADSSGNTIYF. CDR3 bases: TGTGCCAGCTCACCAGCGGACAGCTCTGGAAACACCATATATTTT.

V and J are TRBV6-5 and TRBJ1-1; no clear D gene. Germline CDR1 reads MNHEY; CDR2 reads SVGAGI. Between the trimmed V and J ends, which lost 1 base and 1 base, there was a span of 4 bases. CDR3 length: 13 amino acids. The CDR3 bases are TGTGCCAGCAGTTACTACTCGAACACTGAAGCTTTCTTT. This sequence encodes CASSYYSNTEAFF.

The V call is TRBV6-5, the J call TRBJ1-1, with TRBD1 identical over 9 bases. Trimming at V came to 6 bases and at J to 2 bases, leaving 4 bases not matched to a gene. CDR1 and CDR2 from the germline V gene are MNHEY and SVGAGI. This CDR3 is 14 amino acids long. The CDR3: CASREQGANTEAFF. CDR3 DNA: TGTGCCAGCAGGGAACAGGGGGCCAACACTGAAGCTTTCTTT.

The V and J genes are TRBV6-1 and TRBJ1-2, with D possibly TRBD1 on 5 matching bases. There are 15 residues in the CDR3. Germline assignment: CDR1 MNHNS and CDR2 SASEGT. The V and J ends lost 5 bases and 4 bases respectively, with 17 bases between them. CDR3 protein: CASSRKDNEAYGYTF. In DNA form, the CDR3 reads TGTGCCAGCAGTCGCAAGGACAATGAAGCCTATGGCTACACCTTC.